This TCR beta chain comes out of a study of T cell responses to AZD1222 COVID-19 vaccine. This CDR3 has 14 residues. The V and J ends lost 0 bases and 2 bases respectively, with 8 bases between them. From germline, CDR1 is LGHDT and CDR2 YNNKEL (reference sequence). Study results and limitations: Donors were largely white British and mainly female; clonal diversity was possibly underestimated. Just a handful of AZD1222 recipients tested seropositive at baseline.

Sequencing was performed with immunoSEQ multiplex PCR; in TCRdb, only in-frame clones are kept and a portion is missing. The sample consists of some 150,000 clones, 90% of them appearing once. As for this clone: What it recognizes is unknown.

This clonotype originated in an adult in good health. The chain couples TRBV3-1 (or the pseudogene TRBV3-2) to TRBJ2-7, with unresolved D. Sample: peripheral blood, taken on day 0 of AZD1222 vaccination. CDR3 sequence (DNA): TGTGCCAGCAGCCAAGATGAGGCAGCCTACGAGCAGTACTTC. Translating gives CASSQDEAAYEQYF.